This TCR beta chain was sequenced during a study of breast tumors, draining lymph nodes, adjacent tissues. The V gene lost 3 bases and the J gene lost 5 bases, with 20 bases spanning the gap. The CDR3 runs 16 residues. Germline V gene sequence: CDR1 SGHDT, CDR2 YYEEEE. Notes on the study in general: That most tumor T cells come from lymph nodes remained unproven. Tumors had less TCR diversity than lymph nodes, more than nontumor tissue. Data fit most tumor T cells coming from lymph node, expanding in tumor. Tumor and nontumor repertoires were significantly more similar in luminal-like than in basal-like breast cancer.

The sample holds many counts of this clonotype. What it binds is not known. Samples came from axillary lymph nodes draining the breast cancer. MiXCR, applied by TCRdb to the multiplex PCR reads, yields one record per CDR3 protein. The sample consists of about 180,000 distinct CDR3 sequences, 30% to 35% of them appearing once. The clonotype originates from a female donor with breast cancer. Some clones in this sample may be carry-over from other donors' samples. The sample comprised axillary lymph node tissue. This chain joins TRBV5-6 and TRBJ2-5; D may be TRBD1 (7 bases). CDR3 bases: TGTGCCAGCAGCTCCTGGGGTAGCCCAGGGGGGGAGACCCAGTACTTC. Amino acids: CASSSWGSPGGETQYF.